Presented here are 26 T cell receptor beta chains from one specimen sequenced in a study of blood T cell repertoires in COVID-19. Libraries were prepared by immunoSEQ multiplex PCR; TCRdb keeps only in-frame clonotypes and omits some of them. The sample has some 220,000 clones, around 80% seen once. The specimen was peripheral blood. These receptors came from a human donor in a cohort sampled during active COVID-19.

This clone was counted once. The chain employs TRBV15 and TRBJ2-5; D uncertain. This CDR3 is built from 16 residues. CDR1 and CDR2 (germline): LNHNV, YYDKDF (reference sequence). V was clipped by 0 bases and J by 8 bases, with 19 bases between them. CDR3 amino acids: CATSRDSGISLLTQYF. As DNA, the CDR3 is TGTGCCACCAGCAGAGATTCGGGTATCAGTCTCCTAACCCAGTACTTC.

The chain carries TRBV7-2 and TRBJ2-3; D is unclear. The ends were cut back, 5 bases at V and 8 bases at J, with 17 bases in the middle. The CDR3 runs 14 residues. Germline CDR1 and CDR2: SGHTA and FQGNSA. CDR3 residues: CASSATRPPGTQYF. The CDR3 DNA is TGTGCCAGCAGCGCGACGCGGCCCCCCGGTACGCAGTATTTT.

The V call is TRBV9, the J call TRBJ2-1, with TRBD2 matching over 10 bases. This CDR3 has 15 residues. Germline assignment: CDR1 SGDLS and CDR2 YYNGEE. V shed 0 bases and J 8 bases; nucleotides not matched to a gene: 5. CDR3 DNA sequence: TGTGCCAGCAGCGTAGCATCCGGGACTAGCGATGAGCAGTTCTTC. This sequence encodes CASSVASGTSDEQFF.

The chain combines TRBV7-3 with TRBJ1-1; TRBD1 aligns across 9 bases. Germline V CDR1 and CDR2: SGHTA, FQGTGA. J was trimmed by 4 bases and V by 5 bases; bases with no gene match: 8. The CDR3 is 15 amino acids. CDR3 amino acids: CASSTPGQGFTEAFF. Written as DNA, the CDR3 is TGTGCCAGCAGCACTCCGGGACAGGGCTTCACTGAAGCTTTCTTT.

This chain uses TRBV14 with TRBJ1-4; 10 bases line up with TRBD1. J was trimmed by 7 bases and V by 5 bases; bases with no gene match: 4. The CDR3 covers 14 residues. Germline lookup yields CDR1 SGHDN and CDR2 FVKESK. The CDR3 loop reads CASSKTGGGEKLFF. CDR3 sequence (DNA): TGTGCCAGCAGCAAGACAGGGGGCGGTGAAAAACTGTTTTTT. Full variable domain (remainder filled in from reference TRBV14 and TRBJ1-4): EAGVTQFPSHSVIEKGQTVTLRCDPISGHDNLYWYRRVMGKEIKFLLHFVKESKQDESGMPNNRFLAERTGGTYSTLKVQPAELEDSGVYFCASSKTGGGEKLFFGSGTQLSVL.

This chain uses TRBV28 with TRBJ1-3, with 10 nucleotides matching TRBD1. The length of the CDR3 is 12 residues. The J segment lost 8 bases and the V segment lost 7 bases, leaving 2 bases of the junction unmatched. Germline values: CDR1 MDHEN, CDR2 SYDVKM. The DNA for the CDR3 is TGTGCCAGCACCGGGACAGGGGACACCATATATTTT. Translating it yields CASTGTGDTIYF.

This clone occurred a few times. CDR3 bases: TGTGCCAGCAGCCTTAGCGGGCTCTCCTACAATGAGCAGTTCTTC. Amino acids: CASSLSGLSYNEQFF. V is TRBV7-2 and J is TRBJ2-1; 7 bases agree with TRBD2. Unmatched junction bases numbered 4, after V lost 5 bases and J lost 0 bases. Germline values: CDR1 SGHTA, CDR2 FQGNSA. This CDR3 is built from 15 residues.

The CDR3 DNA follows: TGTGCCACCCGGGAATCCTCCTCCCCCGGGGAGCTGTTTTTT. Translation gives CATRESSSPGELFF. The chain recombines TRBV10-3 with TRBJ2-2, with D tentatively TRBD2 (5 bases). Trimming took off 10 bases at V and 6 bases at J, with 18 bases between the two ends. Germline CDR1 is ENHRY and CDR2 is SYGVKD. The CDR3 length is 14 residues.

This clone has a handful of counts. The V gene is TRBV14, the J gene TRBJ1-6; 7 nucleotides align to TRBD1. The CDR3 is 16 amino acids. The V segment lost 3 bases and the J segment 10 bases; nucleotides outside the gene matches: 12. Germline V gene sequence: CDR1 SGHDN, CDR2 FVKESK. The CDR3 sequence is CASSQTSTGSNSPLHF. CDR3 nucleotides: TGTGCCAGCAGCCAGACATCGACAGGGAGTAACTCACCCCTCCACTTT.

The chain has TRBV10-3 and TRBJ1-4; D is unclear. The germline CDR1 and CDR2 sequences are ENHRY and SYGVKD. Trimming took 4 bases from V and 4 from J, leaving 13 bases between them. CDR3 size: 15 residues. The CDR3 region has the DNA TGTGCCATCAGTGCCACCCGGGATCTTAATGAAAAACTGTTTTTT. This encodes CAISATRDLNEKLFF.

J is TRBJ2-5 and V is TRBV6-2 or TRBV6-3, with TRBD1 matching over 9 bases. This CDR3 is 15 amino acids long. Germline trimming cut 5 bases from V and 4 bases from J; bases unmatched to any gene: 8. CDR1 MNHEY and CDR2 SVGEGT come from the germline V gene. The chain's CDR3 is CASSQTGTGLETQYF. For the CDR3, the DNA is TGTGCCAGCAGTCAAACCGGGACAGGGTTAGAGACCCAGTACTTC.

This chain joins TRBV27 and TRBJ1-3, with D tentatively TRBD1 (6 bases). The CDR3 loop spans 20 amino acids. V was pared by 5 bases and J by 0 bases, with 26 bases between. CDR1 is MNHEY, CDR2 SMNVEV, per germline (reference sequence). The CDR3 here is CASSPNTWTDRTISGNTIYF. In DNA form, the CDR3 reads TGTGCCAGCAGTCCCAATACATGGACAGACAGAACGATCTCTGGAAACACCATATATTTT.

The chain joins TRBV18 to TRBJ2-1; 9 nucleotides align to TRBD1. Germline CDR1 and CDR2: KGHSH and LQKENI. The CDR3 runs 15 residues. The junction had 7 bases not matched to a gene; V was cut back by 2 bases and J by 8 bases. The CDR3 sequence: CASSPFGTGNYEQFF. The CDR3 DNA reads TGTGCCAGCTCACCATTCGGGACAGGGAACTATGAGCAGTTCTTC. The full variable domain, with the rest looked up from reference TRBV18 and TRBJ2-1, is NAGVMQNPRHLVRRRGQEARLRCSPMKGHSHVYWYRQLPEEGLKFMVYLQKENIIDESGMPKERFSAEFPKEGPSILRIQQVVRGDSAAYFCASSPFGTGNYEQFFGPGTRLTVL.

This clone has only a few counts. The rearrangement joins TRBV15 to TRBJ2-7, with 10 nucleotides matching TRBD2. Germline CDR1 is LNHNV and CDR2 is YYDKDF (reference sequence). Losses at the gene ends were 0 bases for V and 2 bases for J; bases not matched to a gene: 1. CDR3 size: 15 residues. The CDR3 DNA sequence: TGTGCCACCAGCAGAGAACTAGCGGGGCCCTACGAGCAGTACTTC. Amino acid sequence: CATSRELAGPYEQYF.

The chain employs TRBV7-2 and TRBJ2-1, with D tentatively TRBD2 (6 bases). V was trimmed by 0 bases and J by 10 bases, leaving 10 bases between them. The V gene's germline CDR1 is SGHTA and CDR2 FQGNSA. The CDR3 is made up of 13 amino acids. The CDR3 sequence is CASSLARGREQFF. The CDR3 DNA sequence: TGTGCCAGCAGCTTAGCGCGGGGACGGGAGCAGTTCTTC.

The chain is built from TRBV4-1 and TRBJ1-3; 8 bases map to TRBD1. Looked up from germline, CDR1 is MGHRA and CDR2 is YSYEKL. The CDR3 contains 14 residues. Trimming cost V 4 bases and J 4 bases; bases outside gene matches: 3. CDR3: CASSRGQDGNTIYF. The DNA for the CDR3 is TGCGCCAGCAGCCGGGGACAGGACGGAAACACCATATATTTT.

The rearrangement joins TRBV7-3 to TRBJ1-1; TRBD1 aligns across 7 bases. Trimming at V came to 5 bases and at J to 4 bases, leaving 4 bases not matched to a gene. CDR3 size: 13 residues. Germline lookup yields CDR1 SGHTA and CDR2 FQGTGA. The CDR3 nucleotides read TGTGCCAGCAGCCGACAGGGAGCCACTGAAGCTTTCTTT. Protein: CASSRQGATEAFF.

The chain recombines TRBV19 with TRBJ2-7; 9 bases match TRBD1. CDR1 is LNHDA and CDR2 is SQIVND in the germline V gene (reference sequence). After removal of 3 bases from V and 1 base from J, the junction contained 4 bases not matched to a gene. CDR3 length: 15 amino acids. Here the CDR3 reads CASSISTGGSYEQYF. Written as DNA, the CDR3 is TGTGCCAGTAGTATTTCGACAGGGGGATCCTACGAGCAGTACTTC.

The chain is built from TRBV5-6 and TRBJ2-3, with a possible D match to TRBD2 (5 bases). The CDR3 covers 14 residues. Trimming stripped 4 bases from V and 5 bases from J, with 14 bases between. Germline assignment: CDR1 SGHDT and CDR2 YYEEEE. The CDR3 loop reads CASSPAARLDTQYF. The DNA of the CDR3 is TGTGCCAGCAGCCCAGCGGCGCGGCTAGATACGCAGTATTTT. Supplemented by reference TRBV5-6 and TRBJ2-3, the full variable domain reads DAGVTQSPTHLIKTRGQQVTLRCSPKSGHDTVSWYQQALGQGPQFIFQYYEEEERQRGNFPDRFSGHQFPNYSSELNVNALLLGDSALYLCASSPAARLDTQYFGPGTRLTVL.

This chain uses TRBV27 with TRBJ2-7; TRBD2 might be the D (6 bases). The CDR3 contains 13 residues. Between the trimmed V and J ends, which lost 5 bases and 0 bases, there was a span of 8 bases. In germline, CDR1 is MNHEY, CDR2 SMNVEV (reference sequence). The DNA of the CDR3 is TGTGCCAGCAGTCGGGGACTCTCCTACGAGCAGTACTTC. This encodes CASSRGLSYEQYF.

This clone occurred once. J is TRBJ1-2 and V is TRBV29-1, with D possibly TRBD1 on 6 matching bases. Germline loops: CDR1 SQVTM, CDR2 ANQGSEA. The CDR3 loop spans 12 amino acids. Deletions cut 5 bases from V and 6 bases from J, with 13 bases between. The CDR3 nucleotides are TGCAGCGTTTCTGGACAGCTAAATGGCTACACCTTC. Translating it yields CSVSGQLNGYTF.

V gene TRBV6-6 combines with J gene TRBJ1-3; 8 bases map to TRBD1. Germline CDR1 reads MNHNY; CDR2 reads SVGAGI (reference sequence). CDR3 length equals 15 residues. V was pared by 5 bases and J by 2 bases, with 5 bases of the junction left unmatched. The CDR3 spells CASSPNRGAGNTIYF. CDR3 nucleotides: TGTGCCAGCAGTCCCAACAGGGGGGCTGGAAACACCATATATTTT.

The CDR3 sequence: CASSRGPGQRISGGTIYF. CDR3 coding DNA: TGTGCCAGCTCACGGGGGCCGGGACAAAGAATCTCTGGGGGCACCATATATTTT. The V call is TRBV18, the J call TRBJ1-3; TRBD1 is a possible D gene (6 bases). CDR3 length equals 18 residues. The V end lost 4 bases, the J end lost 9 bases, and 28 bases lay between the germline ends. Germline V gene data show CDR1 as KGHSH and CDR2 as LQKENI.

The CDR3 is CASSFSGQQKNIQYF. CDR3 DNA sequence: TGTGCCAGCAGTTTTTCGGGACAGCAAAAAAACATTCAGTACTTC. The gene calls are TRBV28 and TRBJ2-4, with 7 bases lining up with TRBD1. V was pared by 3 bases and J by 4 bases, with 6 bases of the junction left unmatched. This CDR3 contains 15 residues. Germline V gives CDR1 MDHEN, CDR2 SYDVKM.

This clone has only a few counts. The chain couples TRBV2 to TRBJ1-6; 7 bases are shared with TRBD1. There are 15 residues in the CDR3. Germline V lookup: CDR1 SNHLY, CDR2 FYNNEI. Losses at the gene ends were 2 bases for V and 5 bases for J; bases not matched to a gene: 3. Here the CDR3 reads CASSEQGQNNSPLHF. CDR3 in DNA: TGTGCCAGCAGTGAACAGGGACAGAATAATTCACCCCTCCACTTT. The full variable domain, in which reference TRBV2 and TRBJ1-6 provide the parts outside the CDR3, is EPEVTQTPSHQVTQMGQEVILRCVPISNHLYFYWYRQILGQKVEFLVSFYNNEISEKSEIFDDQFSVERPDGSNFTLKIRSTKLEDSAMYFCASSEQGQNNSPLHFGNGTRLTVT.

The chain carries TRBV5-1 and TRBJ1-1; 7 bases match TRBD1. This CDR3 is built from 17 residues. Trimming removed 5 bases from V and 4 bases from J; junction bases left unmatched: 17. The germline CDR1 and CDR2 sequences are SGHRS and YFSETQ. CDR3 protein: CASSVRFGTEGVTEAFF. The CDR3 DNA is TGCGCCAGCAGTGTTCGTTTCGGGACAGAAGGGGTCACTGAAGCTTTCTTT. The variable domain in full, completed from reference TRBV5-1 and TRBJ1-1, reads KAGVTQTPRYLIKTRGQQVTLSCSPISGHRSVSWYQQTPGQGLQFLFEYFSETQRNKGNFPGRFSGRQFSNSRSEMNVSTLELGDSALYLCASSVRFGTEGVTEAFFGQGTRLTVV.